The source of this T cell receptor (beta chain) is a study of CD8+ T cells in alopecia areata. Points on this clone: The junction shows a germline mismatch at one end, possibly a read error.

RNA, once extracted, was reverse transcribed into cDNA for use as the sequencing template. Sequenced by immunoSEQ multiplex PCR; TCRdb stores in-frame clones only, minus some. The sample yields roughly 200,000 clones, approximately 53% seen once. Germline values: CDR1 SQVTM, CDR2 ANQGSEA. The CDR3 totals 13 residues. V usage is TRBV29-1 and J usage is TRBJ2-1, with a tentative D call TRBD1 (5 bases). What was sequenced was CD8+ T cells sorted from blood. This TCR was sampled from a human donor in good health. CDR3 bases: TGCAGCGTTGCGCCGGTCCAGGGCCATGAGCAGCTCTTC. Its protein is CSVAPVQGHEQLF.